These T cell receptor beta chains were read from a single sample in a study of T cell responses to AZD1222 COVID-19 vaccine. The method was immunoSEQ multiplex PCR; TCRdb's version includes in-frame clones alone and lacks a portion of them. Of approximately 64,000 clones in the sample, roughly 84% were seen once. This specimen consisted of peripheral blood, obtained on day 0 of AZD1222 vaccination. These receptors all come from an adult in good health. Both conserved end residues are part of each CDR3. D genes are given only for firm matches. Size is omitted from some rows. Given values are once, few, many or a class for expanded clones.

size,D,V,J,CDR3,DNA
NA,NA,TRBV7-7,TRBJ2-5,CASSLARGGETQYF,TGTGCCAGCAGCTTAGCCCGGGGTGGAGAGACCCAGTACTTC
NA,TRBD1,TRBV9,TRBJ2-3,CASSVVEGAIADTQYF,TGTGCCAGCAGCGTAGTCGAGGGGGCCATAGCAGATACGCAGTATTTT
NA,TRBD1,TRBV9,TRBJ1-3,CASSSRTGVGNTIYF,TGTGCCAGCAGCTCCAGGACAGGGGTTGGAAACACCATATATTTT
NA,TRBD1,TRBV5-6,TRBJ1-5,CASSQTGRQQPQHF,TGTGCCAGCAGCCAGACAGGGAGGCAACAGCCCCAGCATTTT
NA,NA,TRBV28,TRBJ1-4,CASSSGDRQKLFF,TGTGCCAGCAGTTCCGGGGACCGGCAAAAACTGTTTTTT
NA,NA,TRBV4-1,TRBJ1-1,CASSHLGTLNTEAFF,TGCGCCAGCAGCCACCTCGGGACATTGAACACTGAAGCTTTCTTT
once,NA,TRBV30,TRBJ1-4,CAWRGRGDPYNEKLFF,TGTGCCTGGAGGGGACGGGGGGACCCATATAATGAAAAACTGTTTTTT
once,NA,TRBV11-2,TRBJ2-1,CASSLDFLEPYNEQFF,TGTGCCAGCAGCTTAGATTTCTTAGAGCCTTACAATGAGCAGTTCTTC
NA,NA,TRBV7-8,TRBJ2-5,CASSPGNSGSQETQYF,TGTGCCAGCAGCCCCGGCAATAGCGGCAGCCAAGAGACCCAGTACTTC
NA,TRBD2,TRBV19,TRBJ2-2,CASSPGGANTGELFF,TGTGCCAGTAGTCCGGGGGGGGCGAACACCGGGGAGCTGTTTTTT
NA,NA,TRBV6-5,TRBJ2-2,CASRNRVNTGELFF,TGTGCCAGCAGGAACAGGGTAAACACCGGGGAGCTGTTTTTT
NA,NA,TRBV5-1,TRBJ2-7,CASSVGSGEQYF,TGCGCCAGCAGTGTGGGGTCGGGGGAGCAGTACTTC
NA,TRBD2,TRBV15,TRBJ2-1,CATSPPGLGYYNEQFF,TGTGCCACCAGCCCCCCCGGACTAGGGTACTACAATGAGCAGTTCTTC
once,TRBD2,TRBV4-1,TRBJ2-2,CASSHVLAGTGELFF,TGCGCCAGCAGCCATGTACTAGCGGGCACCGGGGAGCTGTTTTTT
few,TRBD1,TRBV4-2,TRBJ2-3,CASSFRGQDADTQYF,TGTGCCAGCAGCTTCCGGGGACAGGACGCAGATACGCAGTATTTT
NA,NA,TRBV11-2,TRBJ2-5,CASSLGYREGETQYF,TGTGCCAGCAGCTTAGGCTACAGGGAAGGAGAGACCCAGTACTTC